A single sample gave rise to the 30 T cell receptor beta chains below, sequenced in a study of post-analysis software for immune sequencing data. Study-wide points: About five TRBV segments occurring more often in patients than controls included TRBV5-6, TRBV5-1 and TRBV20-1.

These TCRs are of unknown antigen specificity. Researchers reported that TCR beta cDNA libraries carried unique molecular identifiers. From the PCR reads, TCRdb called clonotypes with MiXCR, one entry per CDR3 protein. The sample lists 450,000 to 700,000 distinct CDR3 sequences, roughly 40% occurring once. Input material: blood. The source is a girl aged 10 to 17 with multiple sclerosis.

The rearrangement joins TRBV12-3 or TRBV12-4 to TRBJ2-5, with D possibly TRBD1 on 6 matching bases. CDR3 length equals 15 residues. Trimming took off 3 bases at V and 4 bases at J, with 15 bases between the two ends. CDR3 sequence reads: CASSLVQGLGETQYF. The CDR3 DNA reads TGTGCCAGCAGTTTGGTCCAGGGGCTGGGAGAGACCCAGTACTTC.

The CDR3 DNA sequence: TGTGCCAGCAGTTATATGGGTCTACAGAGAAACACTGAAGCTTTCTTT. This gives the protein CASSYMGLQRNTEAFF. The chain employs TRBV6-9 and TRBJ1-1; D call uncertain. Per the germline V gene, CDR1 is MNHGY and CDR2 is SVAAGI. With 2 bases removed from V and 2 bases from J, the gap between germline ends came to 15 bases. The CDR3 has 16 amino acids.

This clonotype was seen only a few times. This may arise from a read error, as a much more abundant clone is one base away. The chain uses TRBV20-1 and TRBJ2-7; TRBD2 agrees at 9 bases. Unmatched junction bases numbered 7, after V lost 0 bases and J lost 7 bases. This CDR3 comprises 14 residues. CDR1 DFQATT and CDR2 SNEGSKA come from the germline V gene (reference sequence). CDR3 bases: TGCAGTGCTAGAGAACTAGCGGGTTACAATGAGCAGTACTTC. Protein: CSARELAGYNEQYF.

The genes are TRBV7-9 and TRBJ2-1; 13 bases agree with TRBD2. Germline V gene lookup returns CDR1 SEHNR and CDR2 FQNEAQ (reference sequence). The CDR3 is 17 amino acids. V trimming: 4 bases; J trimming: 7 bases; junction bases outside the gene matches: 10. CDR3 in amino acids: CASSSTTSGRAENEQFF. The CDR3 DNA follows: TGTGCCAGCAGCTCGACCACTAGCGGGAGGGCCGAGAATGAGCAGTTCTTC.

This clonotype was seen more than once but under ten times. CDR3 region: CASSLQAGGPDTQYF. The CDR3 DNA reads as TGTGCCAGCAGTTTACAAGCGGGAGGACCAGATACGCAGTATTTT. V is TRBV12-3 or TRBV12-4 and J is TRBJ2-3, with 9 bases identical to TRBD2. The CDR3 totals 15 residues. Germline trimming cut 2 bases from V and 4 bases from J; bases unmatched to any gene: 4.

CDR3 in amino acids: CASSATSRWGRLNEQFF. The DNA of the CDR3 is TGTGCCAGCAGCGCCACATCGCGCTGGGGGCGTTTGAATGAGCAGTTCTTC. The rearrangement uses TRBV27 and TRBJ2-1; D may be TRBD1 (6 bases). Germline V lookup: CDR1 MNHEY, CDR2 SMNVEV (reference sequence). The CDR3 extends over 17 amino acids. Trimming shortened V by 6 bases and J by 7 bases, and 25 bases separated the two germline ends.

This clonotype was seen a handful of times. The chain joins TRBV4-1 to TRBJ1-1; D may be TRBD1 (6 bases). Trimming removed 0 bases from V and 3 bases from J, with 14 bases in between. Germline CDR1 MGHRA, CDR2 YSYEKL. This CDR3 has 16 amino acids. The CDR3 nucleotides read TGCGCCAGCAGCCAAGATGGGGGGGGCGCGTACACTGAAGCTTTCTTT. Amino acid sequence: CASSQDGGGAYTEAFF.

The rearrangement links TRBV18 to TRBJ2-5; TRBD2 is a possible D gene (5 bases). The germline gives CDR1 KGHSH, CDR2 LQKENI. The CDR3 totals 17 residues. V gave up 1 base and J gave up 5 bases, with 20 bases separating them. CDR3 coding DNA: TGTGCCAGCTCACCACTCATCCTGCTAGACCGCGGGGAGACCCAGTACTTC. This sequence encodes CASSPLILLDRGETQYF. The entire variable domain, with the rest obtained from reference TRBV18 and TRBJ2-5, is as follows: NAGVMQNPRHLVRRRGQEARLRCSPMKGHSHVYWYRQLPEEGLKFMVYLQKENIIDESGMPKERFSAEFPKEGPSILRIQQVVRGDSAAYFCASSPLILLDRGETQYFGPGTRLLVL.

The CDR3 spells CASSHGAGGSSYNEQFF. The CDR3 region has the DNA TGCGCCAGCAGCCATGGAGCGGGGGGGAGCTCCTACAATGAGCAGTTCTTC. The chain recombines TRBV4-1 with TRBJ2-1, with 10 bases identical to TRBD2. The germline V gene encodes CDR1 MGHRA and CDR2 YSYEKL. CDR3 length: 17 residues. V lost 3 bases to trimming and J lost 0 bases; unmatched junction nucleotides: 5.

This clonotype was seen a handful of times. CDR3 amino acids: CASSLFAANNEQFF. CDR3 sequence (DNA): TGTGCCAGCAGCTTATTTGCAGCAAACAATGAGCAGTTCTTC. V is TRBV7-6 and J is TRBJ2-1; D unresolved. This CDR3 has 14 residues. Trimming removed 2 bases at V and 5 bases at J, with 10 bases between. Germline loops: CDR1 SGHVS, CDR2 FNYEAQ.

The chain carries TRBV6-1 and TRBJ2-1; the match to TRBD1 covers 9 bases. There are 18 residues in the CDR3. CDR1 is MNHNS, CDR2 SASEGT, per germline. V was clipped by 8 bases and J by 0 bases; unmatched bases: 14. The chain's CDR3 is CASWRAGTGLSSYNEQFF. The CDR3 DNA follows: TGTGCCAGCTGGAGAGCAGGGACAGGGCTTAGCTCCTACAATGAGCAGTTCTTC.

J is TRBJ2-7 and V is TRBV5-1, with TRBD2 identical over 11 bases. CDR3 length: 15 residues. Germline V gives CDR1 SGHRS, CDR2 YFSETQ. After removal of 7 bases from V and 0 bases from J, the junction contained 6 bases not matched to a gene. Here the CDR3 DNA reads TGCGCCAGCCGGCCTCTAGCGGGAGGCTCCTACGAGCAGTACTTC. Translating it yields CASRPLAGGSYEQYF.

The gene calls are TRBV20-1 and TRBJ2-1; 10 nucleotides agree with TRBD2. Germline V CDR1 and CDR2: DFQATT, SNEGSKA (reference sequence). This CDR3 is built from 18 residues. V was pared by 0 bases and J by 0 bases, with 8 bases of the junction left unmatched. CDR3 loop: CSARDRLAGDPSYNEQFF. CDR3 sequence (DNA): TGCAGTGCTAGAGATCGACTAGCGGGTGACCCCTCCTACAATGAGCAGTTCTTC.

The rearrangement joins TRBV12-3 or TRBV12-4 to TRBJ1-1; 8 nucleotides align to TRBD1. This CDR3 contains 12 residues. J gave up 12 bases and V 6 bases, and 9 bases lay outside the gene matches. CDR3 sequence (DNA): TGTGCCAGCAGCTGGACAGGGTGGATGACTTTCTTT. It yields the protein CASSWTGWMTFF.

The chain employs TRBV29-1 and TRBJ2-1; 8 bases line up with TRBD2. CDR1 is SQVTM and CDR2 is ANQGSEA in the germline V gene. Unmatched junction bases numbered 4, after V lost 4 bases and J lost 2 bases. The CDR3 contains 14 residues. CDR3 protein: CSVVLAGTYNEQFF. The CDR3 region has the DNA TGCAGCGTTGTTCTAGCGGGTACCTACAATGAGCAGTTCTTC.

The chain employs TRBV12-3 or TRBV12-4 and TRBJ1-2; possibly TRBD1 for D (5 bases). The CDR3 extends over 16 amino acids. V lost 7 bases, J lost 7 bases, and 25 bases lay in between. Written as DNA, the CDR3 is TGTGCCAGCACCTCACGGGGAGGGGCGGCCCTACTTGGCTACACCTTC. It yields the protein CASTSRGGAALLGYTF.

The CDR3: CASSLRGASPGSSGANVLTF. DNA for the CDR3: TGCGCCAGCAGCTTAAGGGGGGCATCGCCAGGCTCTTCTGGGGCCAACGTCCTGACTTTC. J is TRBJ2-6 and V is TRBV5-1; D may match TRBD1 or TRBD2 (6 bases each). The CDR3 is made up of 20 amino acids. Trimming stripped 2 bases from V and 1 base from J, with 22 bases between. Germline CDR1 is SGHRS and CDR2 is YFSETQ.

The chain is built from TRBV10-2 and TRBJ2-4; 10 nucleotides line up with TRBD1. J lost 0 bases, V lost 5 bases, and 4 bases had no gene match. CDR3 length: 16 residues. Germline CDR1 is WSHSY and CDR2 is SAAADI. The CDR3 region is CASSPWTGGAKNIQYF. The CDR3, as DNA: TGCGCCAGCAGTCCGTGGACAGGGGGAGCCAAAAACATTCAGTACTTC.

A few counts support this clonotype. The chain carries TRBV5-4 and TRBJ2-3, with D perhaps given as TRBD1 or TRBD2 (5 bases each). The V end was cut by 4 bases, the J end by 5 bases, with 11 bases between. CDR1 is SGHNT and CDR2 is YYREEE in the germline V gene (reference sequence). The CDR3 is 13 amino acids. CDR3: CASSVQGEDTQYF. CDR3 coding DNA: TGTGCCAGCAGCGTGCAGGGAGAAGATACGCAGTATTTT.

The J gene is TRBJ1-2, the V gene TRBV5-1; D uncertain. The CDR3 runs to 14 residues. The germline V and J ends were trimmed by 4 bases and 0 bases, with 10 bases remaining between them. CDR1 is SGHRS, CDR2 YFSETQ, per germline. CDR3 coding DNA: TGCGCCAGCAGCCGGCAGGCCTCTAACTATGGCTACACCTTC. Protein product: CASSRQASNYGYTF.

The chain combines TRBV27 with TRBJ1-6; D not resolved. The CDR3 is made up of 13 amino acids. V lost 2 bases, J lost 9 bases, and 8 bases lay in between. From germline, CDR1 is MNHEY and CDR2 SMNVEV (reference sequence). The DNA of the CDR3 is TGTGCCAGCAGTTTAGGCAGTTCTTCACCCCTCCACTTT. Protein: CASSLGSSSPLHF.

V gene TRBV20-1 combines with J gene TRBJ2-5; D remains unclear. Germline V gene sequence: CDR1 DFQATT, CDR2 SNEGSKA (reference sequence). This CDR3 has 14 residues. V dropped 0 bases and J dropped 5 bases, with 13 bases sitting between them. The CDR3 sequence is CSARDEVLSETQYF. CDR3 in DNA: TGCAGTGCTAGAGATGAGGTGTTATCGGAGACCCAGTACTTC.

This clonotype was observed once. This chain joins TRBV10-3 and TRBJ2-3; 10 nucleotides line up with TRBD2. The V gene end was trimmed by 10 bases and the J gene end by 2 bases; junction bases not matched to a gene: 6. The CDR3 totals 14 residues. Germline V CDR1 and CDR2: ENHRY, SYGVKD. CDR3: CATTTSGPTDTQYF. In DNA form, the CDR3 reads TGTGCCACCACGACTAGCGGGCCCACAGATACGCAGTATTTT.

This clonotype was seen only a few times. The chain links TRBV20-1 to TRBJ1-1; no clear D gene. Germline-derived CDR1 and CDR2 are DFQATT and SNEGSKA (reference sequence). CDR3 size: 13 residues. V lost 3 bases and J lost 0, with 8 bases in between. As DNA, the CDR3 is TGCAGTGCTAGCCAAAGAATGAACACTGAAGCTTTCTTT. This codes for CSASQRMNTEAFF.

V gene TRBV12-3 or TRBV12-4 combines with J gene TRBJ1-5; D unresolved. The length of the CDR3 is 14 residues. V was clipped by 3 bases and J by 2 bases, with 8 bases between them. The CDR3 region is CASSFAARNQPQHF. In DNA, the CDR3 is TGTGCCAGCAGTTTCGCAGCCCGCAATCAGCCCCAGCATTTT.

The chain is built from TRBV2 and TRBJ2-1; 8 nucleotides match TRBD2. V shed 8 bases, J shed 8 bases, and the junction held 2 bases outside the gene matches. Germline-derived CDR1 and CDR2 are SNHLY and FYNNEI. The CDR3 is 11 residues long. In DNA, the CDR3 is TGTGCCAGCTTAGCGGGGCATGAGCAGTTCTTC. Translating gives CASLAGHEQFF.

The table lists this clonotype with a few counts. The chain has TRBV5-6 and TRBJ2-1; 11 bases are shared with TRBD2. This CDR3 is built from 14 residues. Trimming cost V 7 bases and J 4 bases; bases outside gene matches: 4. In germline, CDR1 is SGHDT, CDR2 YYEEEE. CDR3 bases: TGTGCCAGCGTTCTAGCGGGAGGTTACAATGAGCAGTTCTTC. Residues: CASVLAGGYNEQFF.

As regards this clonotype: In this CDR3 the conserved last residue, phenylalanine or tryptophan, is missing, so a read error is likely. The chain has TRBV5-4 and TRBJ1-2; 10 bases fit TRBD1. CDR3 length: 13 residues. Per the germline V gene, CDR1 is SGHNT and CDR2 is YYREEE (reference sequence). The J segment lost 4 bases and the V segment lost 5 bases, leaving 2 bases of the junction unmatched. The CDR3 loop is CASSWTGGYGYTY. The CDR3 DNA reads TGTGCCAGCAGTTGGACAGGGGGCTATGGCTACACCTAC.

J is TRBJ2-1 and V is TRBV4-1, with 11 nucleotides matching TRBD2. Germline assignment: CDR1 MGHRA and CDR2 YSYEKL. This CDR3 spans 17 amino acids. The J segment lost 0 bases and the V segment lost 5 bases, leaving 6 bases of the junction unmatched. The CDR3 sequence: CASSVRTSGYSYNEQFF. CDR3 bases: TGCGCCAGCAGCGTTCGGACTAGCGGGTACTCCTACAATGAGCAGTTCTTC.

The rearrangement joins TRBV29-1 to TRBJ1-3; TRBD1 matches 7 bases. Germline V gene data show CDR1 as SQVTM and CDR2 as ANQGSEA. Trimming took 4 bases from V and 0 from J; bases not matched to a gene: 6. This CDR3 has 15 residues. The DNA for the CDR3 is TGCAGCGTTGGGACAGGCCTCAGCTCTGGAAACACCATATATTTT. This gives the protein CSVGTGLSSGNTIYF.